These T cell receptor beta chains were read from a single sample in a study of blood T cell repertoires in COVID-19. Sequencing used immunoSEQ multiplex PCR; TCRdb keeps in-frame clones, though not all of them. The sample yields around 150,000 clones, approximately 95% seen once. Material for sequencing was peripheral blood. Receptors were obtained from a woman aged 45-65 years with acute or convalescent COVID-19. CDR3s include the opening cysteine and the closing phenylalanine or tryptophan. D genes are given only for firm matches. The listing skips clone size in some rows; elsewhere it reads once, few, many or a size class.

j_call | v_call | d_call | clone_size | cdr3_aa | cdr3_nt
TRBJ2-5 | TRBV5-1 | . | . | CASRIGDQETQYF | TGCGCCAGCAGGATCGGAGACCAAGAGACCCAGTACTTC
TRBJ2-7 | TRBV18 | . | . | CASSPFADYEQYF | TGTGCCAGCTCACCATTCGCGGACTACGAGCAGTACTTC
TRBJ2-1 | TRBV4-1 | . | . | CASSQGSSYNEQFF | TGCGCCAGCAGCCAAGGGAGCTCCTACAATGAGCAGTTCTTC
TRBJ2-7 | TRBV5-6 | . | . | CASSLGQLLSYEQYF | TGTGCCAGCAGCTTGGGACAACTCCTCTCCTACGAGCAGTACTTC
TRBJ1-4 | TRBV19 | . | . | CASSTTAGGGNEKLFF | TGTGCCAGTAGTACAACCGCGGGTGGTGGTAATGAAAAACTGTTTTTT
TRBJ1-5 | TRBV12-5 | TRBD1 | . | CASGLVLLDRVSQPQHF | TGTGCTAGTGGTTTGGTACTCTTAGACAGGGTAAGTCAGCCCCAGCATTTT
TRBJ1-2 | TRBV12-3/TRBV12-4 | . | . | CASSLAASNGYTF | TGTGCCAGCAGTTTAGCCGCAAGCAATGGCTACACCTTC
TRBJ1-3 | TRBV5-5 | . | . | CASRGHYSGNTIYF | TGTGCCAGCAGGGGGCACTACTCTGGAAACACCATATATTTT
TRBJ2-1 | TRBV19 | . | . | CASSMRDSNEQFF | TGTGCCAGTAGTATGCGAGATAGCAATGAGCAGTTCTTC
TRBJ1-2 | TRBV29-1 | TRBD1 | . | CSVVSRVRTGGLYGYTF | TGCAGCGTTGTCAGTAGGGTGAGGACAGGGGGGCTCTATGGCTACACCTTC
TRBJ2-1 | TRBV27 | TRBD2 | . | CASSLSGEGSGEQFF | TGTGCCAGCAGTTTATCGGGGGAGGGTTCGGGTGAGCAGTTCTTC
TRBJ1-2 | TRBV30 | . | . | CAWSKGLRYGYTF | TGTGCCTGGAGTAAAGGACTTCGGTATGGCTACACCTTC
TRBJ2-7 | TRBV2 | . | . | CASYSGIFPYEQYF | TGTGCCAGCTATTCAGGGATTTTTCCCTACGAGCAGTACTTC
TRBJ2-5 | TRBV11-2 | . | . | CASKPGNQETQYF | TGTGCCAGCAAACCGGGAAATCAAGAGACCCAGTACTTC
TRBJ2-2 | TRBV6-6 | . | once | CASSTEMNTGELFF | TGTGCCAGCTCAACAGAAATGAACACCGGGGAGCTGTTTTTT
TRBJ2-2 | TRBV30 | . | . | CAWKKELSANTGELFF | TGTGCCTGGAAAAAGGAGTTAAGCGCGAACACCGGGGAGCTGTTTTTT
TRBJ1-6 | TRBV6-2/TRBV6-3 | . | few | CASSLLENNSPLHF | TGTGCCAGCAGCCTCTTAGAGAATAATTCACCCCTCCACTTT
TRBJ1-5 | TRBV6-2/TRBV6-3 | . | . | CASSYTVGNQPQHF | TGTGCCAGCAGTTACACAGTGGGCAATCAGCCCCAGCATTTT
TRBJ2-7 | TRBV6-5 | TRBD1 | . | CASRSRDRGHEQYF | TGTGCCAGCCGATCGAGGGACAGGGGACACGAGCAGTACTTC
TRBJ1-6 | TRBV7-9 | TRBD1 | once | CASSPSDRQPLHF | TGTGCCAGCAGCCCGTCGGACAGGCAGCCCCTCCACTTT
TRBJ2-1 | TRBV10-3 | TRBD2 | once | CAISGASGANEQFF | TGTGCCATCAGTGGGGCTAGCGGGGCCAATGAGCAGTTCTTC
TRBJ2-3 | TRBV3-1/TRBV3-2 | . | . | CASSQQLALRGDTQYF | TGTGCCAGCAGCCAGCAACTAGCGCTCAGGGGAGATACGCAGTATTTT
TRBJ1-1 | TRBV5-1 | . | . | CASSYQAVTEAFF | TGCGCCAGCAGCTACCAGGCAGTTACTGAAGCTTTCTTT
TRBJ1-3 | TRBV15 | . | . | CATSRDRLGARLSGNTIYF | TGTGCCACCAGCAGAGATCGTCTGGGGGCCCGTCTCTCTGGAAACACCATATATTTT
TRBJ2-5 | TRBV12-3/TRBV12-4 | TRBD1 | . | CASSSGTEETQYF | TGTGCCAGCAGTTCTGGGACAGAAGAGACCCAGTACTTC
TRBJ2-7 | TRBV28 | . | . | CASSAPGIDYEQYF | TGTGCCAGCAGTGCCCCAGGGATCGACTACGAGCAGTACTTC
TRBJ1-5 | TRBV3-1/TRBV3-2 | TRBD1 | . | CASSRTGAAEPQHF | TGTGCCAGCAGCCGAACAGGGGCTGCGGAGCCCCAGCATTTT
TRBJ1-5 | TRBV19 | TRBD1 | . | CASRWTGGNQPQHF | TGTGCCAGTAGATGGACAGGGGGCAATCAGCCCCAGCATTTT
TRBJ1-1 | TRBV19 | . | . | CASSIRENTEAFF | TGTGCCAGTAGTATACGCGAGAACACTGAAGCTTTCTTT
TRBJ2-5 | TRBV9 | . | . | CASSGGVYLSAQYF | TGTGCCAGCAGCGGGGGGGTCTATCTGAGTGCCCAGTACTTC
TRBJ2-7 | TRBV5-1 | . | . | CASSLEYGGRYEQYF | TGCGCCAGCAGCTTGGAGTATGGGGGGAGATACGAGCAGTACTTC
TRBJ2-5 | TRBV6-1 | TRBD2 | once | CASSEGTSGQETQYF | TGTGCCAGCAGTGAAGGGACTAGCGGTCAAGAGACCCAGTACTTC
TRBJ2-3 | TRBV7-6 | . | . | CASSNGGGDTQYF | TGTGCCAGCAGCAACGGAGGAGGCGATACGCAGTATTTT
TRBJ2-7 | TRBV9 | . | . | CASRGGSRETTYEQYF | TGTGCCAGCAGGGGGGGAAGTAGAGAGACCACCTACGAGCAGTACTTC
TRBJ1-1 | TRBV5-1 | TRBD1 | . | CASSLQGGNTEAFF | TGCGCCAGCAGCTTACAGGGGGGGAACACTGAAGCTTTCTTT
TRBJ2-7 | TRBV5-1 | TRBD2 | . | CASSLLAGGSYEQYF | TGCGCCAGCAGCCTACTAGCGGGGGGATCCTACGAGCAGTACTTC
TRBJ1-2 | TRBV5-1 | TRBD1 | . | CASSLEGADNYGYTF | TGCGCCAGCAGCTTGGAGGGGGCGGATAACTATGGCTACACCTTC
TRBJ1-3 | TRBV10-3 | . | once | CAISPTGNTIYF | TGTGCCATCAGTCCTACTGGAAACACCATATATTTT
TRBJ1-5 | TRBV6-6 | . | . | CASSPQVVGGANQPQHF | TGTGCCAGCAGTCCCCAGGTAGTGGGGGGAGCGAATCAGCCCCAGCATTTT
TRBJ1-1 | TRBV6-5 | TRBD1 | . | CASSLGQTFEAFF | TGTGCCAGCAGTTTGGGACAGACATTTGAAGCTTTCTTT
TRBJ2-3 | TRBV18 | TRBD2 | once | CASSPPLSGAGTDTQYF | TGTGCCAGCTCACCACCCCTTAGCGGGGCCGGCACAGATACGCAGTATTTT
TRBJ1-5 | TRBV2 | TRBD1 | . | CASSANRGNQPQHF | TGTGCCAGCAGTGCTAACAGGGGGAATCAGCCCCAGCATTTT
TRBJ2-7 | TRBV7-2 | TRBD2 | . | CASSLPWTSGSSYEQYF | TGTGCCAGCAGCTTACCTTGGACTAGCGGGAGTTCCTACGAGCAGTACTTC
TRBJ1-6 | TRBV30 | TRBD1 | . | CAWSEGQGWNLHF | TGTGCCTGGAGTGAGGGACAGGGTTGGAACCTCCACTTT
TRBJ1-1 | TRBV6-5 | . | . | CASSLEQHNTEAFF | TGTGCCAGCAGCCTGGAACAGCACAACACTGAAGCTTTCTTT
TRBJ2-3 | TRBV2 | . | . | CASSEARLTTDTQYF | TGTGCCAGCAGTGAAGCTCGACTAACCACAGATACGCAGTATTTT
TRBJ1-6 | TRBV28 | . | . | CASGSTGLGGSPLHF | TGTGCCAGCGGATCAACAGGGTTGGGTGGTTCACCCCTCCACTTT
TRBJ1-1 | TRBV4-1 | . | . | CASSRGGAITEAFF | TGCGCCAGCAGCCGGGGAGGGGCCATCACTGAAGCTTTCTTT
TRBJ1-4 | TRBV7-6 | TRBD1 | . | CASSGTGGKLFF | TGTGCCAGCAGCGGTACAGGGGGAAAACTGTTTTTT
TRBJ1-4 | TRBV28 | TRBD1 | . | CASRPGTDEKLFF | TGTGCCAGCAGACCCGGGACAGATGAAAAACTGTTTTTT
TRBJ2-1 | TRBV7-3 | . | . | CASSLQTGGKFF | TGTGCCAGCAGCTTACAGACTGGAGGGAAGTTCTTC
TRBJ2-4 | TRBV6-5 | TRBD2 | . | CASTIAGGRDIQYF | TGTGCCAGCACAATAGCGGGGGGGCGGGACATTCAGTACTTC
TRBJ1-6 | TRBV6-1 | . | . | CASSELGINSPLHF | TGTGCCAGCAGTGAACTAGGAATTAATTCACCCCTCCACTTT
TRBJ1-2 | TRBV19 | TRBD1 | . | CASRQGNYGYTF | TGTGCCAGTAGACAGGGGAACTATGGCTACACCTTC
TRBJ1-2 | TRBV4-2 | . | . | CASREGSYGYTF | TGTGCCAGCAGGGAGGGGTCCTATGGCTACACCTTC
TRBJ2-5 | TRBV6-2/TRBV6-3 | TRBD2 | . | CASSRDPGLVQKTQYF | TGTGCCAGCAGTCGTGATCCGGGACTAGTCCAGAAGACCCAGTACTTC
TRBJ1-4 | TRBV25-1 | TRBD1 | . | CASSESVQGADEKLFF | TGTGCCAGCAGTGAATCAGTCCAGGGGGCTGACGAAAAACTGTTTTTT
TRBJ2-7 | TRBV19 | TRBD1 | . | CASSTHDRGKPYEQYF | TGTGCCAGTAGTACACATGACAGGGGGAAACCCTACGAGCAGTACTTC
TRBJ1-1 | TRBV5-8 | . | . | CASSTRTTGRAEAFF | TGTGCCAGCAGCACCCGAACGACAGGCAGGGCTGAAGCTTTCTTT
TRBJ2-3 | TRBV11-3 | . | . | CASSLTSTDTQYF | TGTGCCAGCAGCTTGACTTCCACAGATACGCAGTATTTT